One and the same sample provided the 17 T cell receptor beta chains below, sequenced in a study of T cells in Graves' hyperthyroidism and ophthalmopathy. What was amplified from RNA transcripts were TCR beta CDR3 regions. A set of HTBI primers served as the primers for a first-round RT-PCR of the TCR CDR3. One entry per CDR3 protein, called by TCRdb with MiXCR from the multiplex PCR reads. The table lists hundreds of thousands of distinct CDR3 sequences, roughly 14% of them singletons. What was sequenced was blood. The receptors come from a woman aged 35 to 49 with Graves' ophthalmopathy.

This clonotype was observed at least ten times. This chain's CDR3 is CAISESRTQSGELFF. The CDR3 DNA is TGTGCCATCAGTGAGTCGAGGACCCAGTCCGGGGAGCTGTTTTTT. The J gene is TRBJ2-2, the V gene TRBV10-3; D uncertain. The CDR3 spans 15 residues. The V end was cut by 0 bases, the J end by 6 bases, with 11 bases between. Per germline, CDR1 ENHRY and CDR2 SYGVKD.

This clonotype was recorded at least ten times. The chain couples TRBV7-2 to TRBJ1-1; D possibly corresponds to TRBD1 (5 bases). V was shortened by 2 bases and J by 6 bases, with 13 bases between the two germline ends. CDR3 size: 14 residues. Germline V lookup: CDR1 SGHTA, CDR2 FQGNSA. The CDR3, as DNA: TGTGCCAGCAGCTTACGGGGGGAGGGCGCTGAAGCTTTCTTT. It specifies CASSLRGEGAEAFF.

The chain carries TRBV29-1 and TRBJ1-2; TRBD1 agrees at 8 bases. Germline V gene sequence: CDR1 SQVTM, CDR2 ANQGSEA. This CDR3 has 13 amino acids. The V and J ends lost 6 bases and 2 bases, in that order; junction bases with no gene match: 5. The CDR3 region is CSVQGVENYGYTF. The CDR3 bases are TGCAGCGTACAGGGGGTAGAGAACTATGGCTACACCTTC.

In its sample, this clonotype was seen a few times. The rearrangement links TRBV11-1 to TRBJ1-1; 8 nucleotides line up with TRBD1. The CDR3 contains 18 residues. V dropped 5 bases and J dropped 1; count of bases not matched to a gene: 15. Germline assignment: CDR1 SGHAT and CDR2 FQDESV (reference sequence). CDR3 sequence: CASSHPTAYRGKNTEAFF. The CDR3 region has the DNA TGTGCCAGCAGCCACCCGACAGCCTACAGGGGGAAGAACACTGAAGCTTTCTTT.

This clonotype was counted many times. V gene TRBV7-9 combines with J gene TRBJ1-1; D gene ambiguous. The CDR3 is 11 residues long. Trimming pared 5 bases from V and 3 bases from J, leaving 4 bases between. Germline V gene data show CDR1 as SEHNR and CDR2 as FQNEAQ (reference sequence). The CDR3, as DNA: TGTGCCAGCAGCCATTACACTGAAGCTTTCTTT. This gives the protein CASSHYTEAFF.

This clonotype was detected a few times. This chain connects TRBV5-6 to TRBJ1-2; D not resolved. The CDR3 loop spans 15 amino acids. Between the trimmed V and J ends, which lost 0 bases and 0 bases, there was a span of 9 bases. Germline values: CDR1 SGHDT, CDR2 YYEEEE. CDR3 nucleotides: TGTGCCAGCAGCTTGGTTTCAGGATCTAACTATGGCTACACCTTC. Its protein is CASSLVSGSNYGYTF. Supplemented by reference TRBV5-6 and TRBJ1-2, the full variable domain reads DAGVTQSPTHLIKTRGQQVTLRCSPKSGHDTVSWYQQALGQGPQFIFQYYEEEERQRGNFPDRFSGHQFPNYSSELNVNALLLGDSALYLCASSLVSGSNYGYTFGSGTRLTVV.

J is TRBJ2-2 and V is TRBV5-1, with a weak D call TRBD1 (7 bases). Per germline, CDR1 SGHRS and CDR2 YFSETQ. Trimming cost V 3 bases and J 4 bases, with 10 bases left between them. The CDR3 is 14 residues long. The CDR3 DNA follows: TGCGCCAGCAGCTCAGGGGGGATCACCGGGGAGCTGTTTTTT. Protein: CASSSGGITGELFF. The entire variable domain, with the rest obtained from reference TRBV5-1 and TRBJ2-2, is as follows: KAGVTQTPRYLIKTRGQQVTLSCSPISGHRSVSWYQQTPGQGLQFLFEYFSETQRNKGNFPGRFSGRQFSNSRSEMNVSTLELGDSALYLCASSSGGITGELFFGEGSRLTVL.

In this sample, this clonotype turned up a few times. This chain uses TRBV12-3 or TRBV12-4 with TRBJ1-1; D is uncertain. The CDR3 runs to 13 residues. V lost 6 bases and J lost 3, with 11 bases in between. CDR3 bases: TGTGCCAGCAGGCCCAACCAGGACACTGAAGCTTTCTTT. This gives the protein CASRPNQDTEAFF.

As for this clonotype: Compared with germline, one end of the junction differs, possibly owing to a read error. The rearrangement joins TRBV10-3 to TRBJ2-7; D not certain. From germline, CDR1 is ENHRY and CDR2 SYGVKD. The CDR3 runs to 11 residues. CDR3 DNA sequence: TGTGCCATCAGTGATGATAGGCAGGCGTCGTTC. Residues: CAISDDRQASF.

This clonotype was seen more than once but under ten times. The chain combines TRBV7-3 with TRBJ2-2; D gene uncertain. V lost 5 bases, J lost 6 bases, and 16 bases lay in between. Germline-derived CDR1 and CDR2 are SGHTA and FQGTGA. The CDR3 runs 15 residues. The CDR3 sequence is CASSTEGLGAGELFF. The CDR3, as DNA: TGTGCCAGCAGCACAGAAGGTCTAGGAGCCGGGGAGCTGTTTTTT.

This clonotype was observed many times. The chain joins TRBV19 to TRBJ1-5, with D possibly matching TRBD1 (5 bases). Between the trimmed V and J ends, which lost 1 base and 1 base, there was a span of 8 bases. The germline CDR1 and CDR2 sequences are LNHDA and SQIVND (reference sequence). The CDR3 spans 15 residues. This chain's CDR3 is CASSIGGDSNQPQHF. The CDR3 DNA reads TGTGCCAGTAGTATAGGAGGGGACAGCAATCAGCCCCAGCATTTT.

This clonotype occurred many times. The chain carries TRBV4-3 and TRBJ1-1, with a tentative D call TRBD1 (6 bases). Germline V gene data show CDR1 as LGHNA and CDR2 as YSLEER. This CDR3 has 15 amino acids. V lost 2 bases to trimming and J lost 11 bases, with 21 bases between them. The CDR3 loop is CASSQSYTTGSDAFF. The DNA of the CDR3 is TGCGCCAGCAGCCAATCCTACACAACAGGGTCGGATGCTTTCTTT.

This clonotype was observed at least ten times. The chain combines TRBV30 with TRBJ1-5; TRBD1 is a possible D gene (5 bases). In germline, CDR1 is GTSNPN, CDR2 SVGIG (reference sequence). The CDR3 is made up of 15 amino acids. Trimming removed 0 bases from V and 1 base from J, with 10 bases in between. The CDR3 spells CAWSVPGLSNQPQHF. CDR3 nucleotides: TGTGCCTGGAGTGTCCCAGGGCTGAGCAATCAGCCCCAGCATTTT.

This clonotype was counted many times. The chain carries TRBV6-5 and TRBJ2-3; TRBD2 matches at 7 bases. The CDR3 has 14 residues. Germline V CDR1 and CDR2: MNHEY, SVGAGI. J lost 0 bases, V lost 7 bases, and 4 bases had no gene match. This CDR3 is CASISGGSTDTQYF. The CDR3 DNA reads TGTGCCAGCATCTCCGGGGGGAGCACAGATACGCAGTATTTT.

There are many counts of this clonotype. The chain combines TRBV9 with TRBJ2-5, with 8 bases lining up with TRBD2. V lost 2 bases, J lost 9 bases, and 15 bases stayed unmatched. CDR3 length: 16 amino acids. Germline CDR1 SGDLS, CDR2 YYNGEE. DNA of the CDR3: TGTGCCAGCAGCGTCGAGGGTGCTAGCGGGCGGGAGTCCCAGTACTTC. Protein: CASSVEGASGRESQYF. Supplemented by reference TRBV9 and TRBJ2-5, the full variable domain reads DSGVTQTPKHLITATGQRVTLRCSPRSGDLSVYWYQQSLDQGLQFLIQYYNGEERAKGNILERFSAQQFPDLHSELNLSSLELGDSALYFCASSVEGASGRESQYFGPGTRLLVL.

This clonotype has at least ten counts. This chain uses TRBV28 with TRBJ1-1; D remains ambiguous. The CDR3 runs to 14 residues. Looked up from germline, CDR1 is MDHEN and CDR2 is SYDVKM. Trimming pared 2 bases from V and 0 bases from J, leaving 7 bases between. The CDR3: CASSLRAMNTEAFF. The CDR3 nucleotides read TGTGCCAGCAGTTTACGGGCAATGAACACTGAAGCTTTCTTT.

This clonotype showed up many times. This sequence joins TRBV6-1 and TRBJ1-1; D remains unclear. Germline V gives CDR1 MNHNS, CDR2 SASEGT. The CDR3 totals 11 residues. Trimming took 11 bases from V and 5 from J, leaving 12 bases between them. In nucleotides, the CDR3 is TGTGCCGCCTCTATTCGTACTGAAGCTTTCTTT. Amino acid sequence: CAASIRTEAFF.